This T cell receptor beta chain derives from a study of cytomegalovirus exposure and HLA in healthy donors. V lost 5 bases to trimming and J lost 3 bases; unmatched junction nucleotides: 13. Germline V gene lookup returns CDR1 LGHNA and CDR2 YSLEER. The CDR3 is 17 residues long. 60 Vbeta and 13 Jbeta primers were used in PCR. Assay used: immunoSEQ multiplex PCR; TCRdb lists only in-frame clones, some missing. Here the sample spans about 120,000 clones, about four fifths being singletons. Sequenced sample: PBMCs. The origin of this receptor is a woman aged 18-35 years in good health and CMV-seronegative. The chain recombines TRBV4-3 with TRBJ2-1; 7 nucleotides agree with TRBD1. This CDR3 reads CASSRITGTANYNEQFF. CDR3 nucleotides: TGCGCCAGCAGCAGAATAACCGGGACAGCGAACTACAATGAGCAGTTCTTC.